The 30 T cell receptor beta chains reported below all come from one sample, sequenced in a study of PD-L1 blockade in urothelial cancer. Method: immunoSEQ multiplex PCR; TCRdb's copy keeps in-frame clones and lacks some. Among 130,000 or so clones, approximately 84% were seen once, and the ten largest hold roughly 3.5%. Time point: pretreatment peripheral blood. The starting material was PBMCs, obtained around atezolizumab (anti-PD-L1) treatment. These receptors originate from a man over 45 with urothelial cancer.

The J gene is TRBJ1-6, the V gene TRBV30, with TRBD1 as a possible D gene (5 bases). Trimming took 1 base from V and 9 from J, leaving 22 bases between them. The CDR3 spans 17 residues. From germline, CDR1 is GTSNPN and CDR2 SVGIG (reference sequence). The chain's CDR3 is CAWSAGPKAQGLSPLHF. DNA for the CDR3: TGTGCCTGGAGTGCCGGGCCCAAAGCGCAGGGCCTTTCACCCCTCCACTTT.

This clone was seen only a few times. The CDR3 coding sequence is TGTGCCAGCAGCAAAGGTAGTAGCGGGGGCTACAATGAGCAGTTCTTC. Encoded protein: CASSKGSSGGYNEQFF. The V and J genes are TRBV21-1 and TRBJ2-1; the table's D gene call, TRBD2, was not cross checked with the DNA. TRBV21-1 is noted as a pseudogene. The CDR3 sequence is 16 residues long.

The chain combines TRBV2 with TRBJ2-7; D possibly corresponds to TRBD2 (5 bases). Trimming left V 6 bases short and J 7 bases short, with 13 bases between. Germline-derived CDR1 and CDR2 are SNHLY and FYNNEI. There are 12 residues in the CDR3. The CDR3 bases are TGTGCCAGCAGGACGGACTCGCAGGAGCAGTACTTC. Translation: CASRTDSQEQYF.

On this clone: A read error may account for a junction end that differs from germline. The J gene is TRBJ2-7, the V gene TRBV7-7; 12 bases are shared with TRBD1. Germline V CDR1 and CDR2: SSHAT, FNYEAQ (reference sequence). CDR3 length: 19 amino acids. CDR3 sequence (DNA): TGTGCTAGCAGCTTTTCCGGGACAGGGGGCCAGCGGGGATCCTACGAGCAGTACTTC. It yields the protein CASSFSGTGGQRGSYEQYF.

This rearrangement joins TRBV2 to TRBJ2-7, with D unresolved. Germline-derived CDR1 and CDR2 are SNHLY and FYNNEI. The CDR3 has 12 amino acids. The V end was cut by 4 bases, the J end by 6 bases, with 10 bases between. The CDR3 loop reads CASSGNSAEQYF. The CDR3 region has the DNA TGTGCCAGCAGTGGTAACTCCGCCGAGCAGTACTTC. Supplemented by reference TRBV2 and TRBJ2-7, the full variable domain reads EPEVTQTPSHQVTQMGQEVILRCVPISNHLYFYWYRQILGQKVEFLVSFYNNEISEKSEIFDDQFSVERPDGSNFTLKIRSTKLEDSAMYFCASSGNSAEQYFGPGTRLTVT.

This rearrangement joins TRBV15 to TRBJ2-1, with D possibly being TRBD2 (6 bases). Germline CDR1 LNHNV, CDR2 YYDKDF (reference sequence). V lost 1 base and J lost 8, with 9 bases in between. The CDR3 is 13 amino acids. The CDR3, as DNA: TGTGCCACCAGCAGAGTGCCGGGAGATGAGCAGTTCTTC. This gives the protein CATSRVPGDEQFF. The entire variable domain, with the rest obtained from reference TRBV15 and TRBJ2-1, is as follows: DAMVIQNPRYQVTQFGKPVTLSCSQTLNHNVMYWYQQKSSQAPKLLFHYYDKDFNNEADTPDNFQSRRPNTSFCFLDIRSPGLGDTAMYLCATSRVPGDEQFFGPGTRLTVL.

V and J are TRBV19 and TRBJ2-6, with D hard to call. Looked up from germline, CDR1 is LNHDA and CDR2 is SQIVND (reference sequence). V dropped 8 bases and J dropped 0 bases, with 11 bases sitting between them. The CDR3 length is 15 residues. CDR3 DNA sequence: TGTGCCAGTTGTCTTAATCCCTCTGGGGCCAACGTCCTGACTTTC. It encodes CASCLNPSGANVLTF.

The rearrangement links TRBV6-1 to TRBJ2-1, with D tentatively TRBD1 (6 bases). V was pared by 10 bases and J by 3 bases, with 13 bases between. CDR3 length: 13 amino acids. Germline loops: CDR1 MNHNS, CDR2 SASEGT. Here the CDR3 DNA reads TGTGCCACCGGAAAACAGGGCTACAATGAGCAGTTCTTC. Translating it yields CATGKQGYNEQFF.

This chain joins TRBV2 and TRBJ2-5; possibly TRBD1 for D (6 bases). Germline lookup yields CDR1 SNHLY and CDR2 FYNNEI. This CDR3 is 14 amino acids long. Between the trimmed V and J ends, which lost 6 bases and 6 bases, there was a span of 17 bases. Here the CDR3 DNA reads TGTGCCAGCAGCCAGATGAAAGGGACAAAGACCCAGTACTTC. As protein: CASSQMKGTKTQYF.

This rearrangement joins TRBV9 to TRBJ2-1, with no clear D. Per the germline V gene, CDR1 is SGDLS and CDR2 is YYNGEE. This CDR3 spans 14 amino acids. V lost 3 bases and J lost 5, with 12 bases in between. CDR3 DNA: TGTGCCAGCAGCGGAGCCCCCACCCACAATGAGCAGTTCTTC. It yields the protein CASSGAPTHNEQFF.

The CDR3 reads CASSQGQNTEAFF. The CDR3 DNA sequence: TGTGCCAGCTCACAGGGACAGAACACTGAAGCTTTCTTT. V is TRBV18 and J is TRBJ1-1; D may be TRBD1 (6 bases). There are 13 residues in the CDR3. In germline, CDR1 is KGHSH, CDR2 LQKENI. V lost 4 bases, J lost 1 base, and 7 bases lay in between.

The chain combines TRBV7-9 with TRBJ1-5, with no clear D. With 0 bases removed from V and 8 bases from J, the gap between germline ends came to 11 bases. This CDR3 is 14 amino acids long. CDR1 SEHNR and CDR2 FQNEAQ come from the germline V gene (reference sequence). CDR3 in DNA: TGTGCCAGCAGCTTAGCTTCAGTAAAAGAGCCCCAGCATTTT. Translating gives CASSLASVKEPQHF.

The V call is TRBV27, the J call TRBJ1-6; the D gene is possibly TRBD1 (5 bases). The CDR3 has 15 amino acids. Trimming took 6 bases from V and 5 from J, leaving 14 bases between them. Germline V lookup: CDR1 MNHEY, CDR2 SMNVEV (reference sequence). The CDR3 spells CASRVWGRDNSPLHF. CDR3 sequence (DNA): TGTGCCAGCAGGGTCTGGGGCAGGGATAATTCACCCCTCCACTTT.

The rearrangement uses TRBV19 and TRBJ2-7; weak D call: TRBD2 (6 bases). Germline V gene data show CDR1 as LNHDA and CDR2 as SQIVND (reference sequence). V was shortened by 5 bases and J by 4 bases, with 12 bases between the two germline ends. This CDR3 is built from 13 residues. CDR3 coding DNA: TGTGCCAGTAGTTCTGGGCGGGAATACGAGCAGTACTTC. It is translated as CASSSGREYEQYF.

The gene calls are TRBV5-6 and TRBJ2-7; possible D gene TRBD1, 7 bases. The CDR3 spans 14 residues. From germline, CDR1 is SGHDT and CDR2 YYEEEE. V was cut by 1 base and J by 6 bases, with 14 bases left in between. This CDR3 reads CASSLWRGRGEQYF. The CDR3 DNA is TGTGCCAGCAGCTTGTGGAGGGGGCGCGGCGAGCAGTACTTC.

The chain has TRBV7-8 and TRBJ2-5; 15 nucleotides agree with TRBD2. Germline lookup yields CDR1 SGHVS and CDR2 FQNEAQ. CDR3 length: 19 residues. Trimming cost V 4 bases and J 4 bases; bases outside gene matches: 13. CDR3 sequence (DNA): TGTGCCAGCAGCTCGAAGTCCGGGACTAGCGGGAGGTTGAGAGAGACCCAGTACTTC. It codes for CASSSKSGTSGRLRETQYF.

J is TRBJ2-3 and V is TRBV5-1; no clear D gene. The CDR3 is made up of 16 amino acids. Trimming left V 4 bases short and J 0 bases short, with 15 bases between. From germline, CDR1 is SGHRS and CDR2 YFSETQ. The CDR3 nucleotides read TGCGCCAGCAGCAAACAAACTAAGACTAGCACAGATACGCAGTATTTT. It encodes CASSKQTKTSTDTQYF.

The chain recombines TRBV28 with TRBJ1-1; D perhaps matches TRBD1 (6 bases). V lost 5 bases and J 7 bases, leaving 11 bases between the germline ends. The CDR3 runs to 12 residues. Germline loops: CDR1 MDHEN, CDR2 SYDVKM. The CDR3 DNA reads TGTGCCAGCAGTCGCGGGGGCAATGAAGCTTTCTTT. Protein sequence: CASSRGGNEAFF.

V is TRBV5-1 and J is TRBJ2-5; D may be TRBD2 (5 bases). Trimming took 0 bases from V and 6 from J, leaving 18 bases between them. The CDR3 loop spans 16 amino acids. Germline-derived CDR1 and CDR2 are SGHRS and YFSETQ. In DNA form, the CDR3 reads TGCGCCAGCAGCTTGGGTGAGGGAGCACTCGGAAAGACCCAGTACTTC. Protein: CASSLGEGALGKTQYF. The whole variable domain, filled in from reference TRBV5-1 and TRBJ2-5, reads KAGVTQTPRYLIKTRGQQVTLSCSPISGHRSVSWYQQTPGQGLQFLFEYFSETQRNKGNFPGRFSGRQFSNSRSEMNVSTLELGDSALYLCASSLGEGALGKTQYFGPGTRLLVL.

The chain combines TRBV5-1 with TRBJ1-1; D may be TRBD1 (5 bases). Deletions cut 0 bases from V and 9 bases from J, with 9 bases between. The CDR3 covers 12 residues. Germline-derived CDR1 and CDR2 are SGHRS and YFSETQ. The CDR3 loop reads CASSLGQGKAFF. CDR3 bases: TGCGCCAGCAGCTTGGGGCAGGGCAAAGCTTTCTTT.

The chain uses TRBV5-1 and TRBJ1-2, with D perhaps matching TRBD1 (5 bases). The V gene lost 1 base and the J gene lost 8 bases, with 9 bases spanning the gap. Germline V gene data show CDR1 as SGHRS and CDR2 as YFSETQ. The CDR3 loop spans 12 amino acids. Here the CDR3 DNA reads TGCGCCAGCAGCTTGCAGGGCGAGGGCTACACCTTC. This encodes CASSLQGEGYTF.

This chain uses TRBV19 with TRBJ2-2; TRBD1 aligns across 8 bases. Per germline, CDR1 LNHDA and CDR2 SQIVND (reference sequence). With V trimmed by 3 bases and J by 5 bases, 5 bases remained unmatched. The CDR3 contains 15 residues. The DNA for the CDR3 is TGTGCCAGTAGTATTCAGGGGGCTGAAACCGGGGAGCTGTTTTTT. This translates into CASSIQGAETGELFF.

A few counts support this clone. The V gene is TRBV28, the J gene TRBJ2-5, with a tentative D call TRBD2 (6 bases). The CDR3 has 17 residues. Looked up from germline, CDR1 is MDHEN and CDR2 is SYDVKM. V was pared by 2 bases and J by 0 bases, with 16 bases between. DNA of the CDR3: TGTGCCAGCAGTTTAATTGGTAGCGGATGGTACCAAGAGACCCAGTACTTC. Translated: CASSLIGSGWYQETQYF. The full variable domain, its missing parts supplied by reference TRBV28 and TRBJ2-5, is DVKVTQSSRYLVKRTGEKVFLECVQDMDHENMFWYRQDPGLGLRLIYFSYDVKMKEKGDIPEGYSVSREKKERFSLILESASTNQTSMYLCASSLIGSGWYQETQYFGPGTRLLVL.

This chain connects TRBV4-1 to TRBJ2-7; 7 bases are a match to TRBD2. The CDR3 consists of 16 residues. The germline CDR1 and CDR2 sequences are MGHRA and YSYEKL. V lost 3 bases, J lost 1 base, and 9 bases stayed unmatched. CDR3 in amino acids: CASSQGGGAASYEQYF. DNA of the CDR3: TGCGCCAGCAGCCAGGGGGGGGGAGCGGCGTCCTACGAGCAGTACTTC.

This rearrangement joins TRBV5-1 to TRBJ2-7, with 8 bases identical to TRBD1. CDR3 length equals 16 residues. V gave up 4 bases and J gave up 5 bases; unmatched junction bases: 14. Germline V gene lookup returns CDR1 SGHRS and CDR2 YFSETQ. CDR3: CASSPGGGQGTNEQYF. The DNA for the CDR3 is TGCGCCAGCAGCCCAGGCGGAGGACAGGGAACCAACGAGCAGTACTTC.

The V call is TRBV5-1, the J call TRBJ1-1; D gene unclear. The CDR3 loop spans 14 amino acids. Germline values: CDR1 SGHRS, CDR2 YFSETQ. The V and J ends lost 0 bases and 0 bases respectively, with 6 bases between them. The CDR3 here is CASSLGHMNTEAFF. CDR3 in DNA: TGCGCCAGCAGCTTGGGACACATGAACACTGAAGCTTTCTTT.

The chain employs TRBV5-6 and TRBJ1-1; weak D call: TRBD1 (5 bases). The germline CDR1 and CDR2 sequences are SGHDT and YYEEEE. The CDR3 runs 15 residues. V gave up 1 base and J gave up 1 base, with 11 bases separating them. The chain's CDR3 is CASSLWGVGNTEAFF. DNA for the CDR3: TGTGCCAGCAGCTTGTGGGGCGTTGGGAACACTGAAGCTTTCTTT. The full variable domain, in which reference TRBV5-6 and TRBJ1-1 provide the parts outside the CDR3, is DAGVTQSPTHLIKTRGQQVTLRCSPKSGHDTVSWYQQALGQGPQFIFQYYEEEERQRGNFPDRFSGHQFPNYSSELNVNALLLGDSALYLCASSLWGVGNTEAFFGQGTRLTVV.

The chain carries TRBV6-5 and TRBJ1-2; 7 nucleotides match TRBD1. The V gene end was trimmed by 0 bases and the J gene end by 0 bases; junction bases not matched to a gene: 4. The CDR3 is made up of 16 amino acids. CDR1 and CDR2 from the germline V gene are MNHEY and SVGAGI. In nucleotides, the CDR3 is TGTGCCAGCAGTTACTCGTGGCAGGGGGCTAACTATGGCTACACCTTC. Its translation is CASSYSWQGANYGYTF.

This chain uses TRBV11-2 with TRBJ2-2, with D tentatively TRBD2 (5 bases). Per germline, CDR1 SGHAT and CDR2 FQNNGV. The CDR3 extends over 14 amino acids. Trimming took off 3 bases at V and 6 bases at J, with 11 bases between the two ends. CDR3 protein: CASSFDYLSGELFF. The DNA for the CDR3 is TGTGCCAGCAGCTTCGACTATCTCTCCGGGGAGCTGTTTTTT. Filled out from reference TRBV11-2 and TRBJ2-2, the complete variable domain reads EAGVAQSPRYKIIEKRQSVAFWCNPISGHATLYWYQQILGQGPKLLIQFQNNGVVDDSQLPKDRFSAERLKGVDSTLKIQPAKLEDSAVYLCASSFDYLSGELFFGEGSRLTVL.

CDR3 sequence reads: CASSPPGELETQYF. CDR3 DNA sequence: TGTGCCAGCTCACCACCGGGCGAGTTGGAGACCCAGTACTTC. The chain combines TRBV18 with TRBJ2-5, with no clear D. The germline V gene has CDR1 KGHSH and CDR2 LQKENI. CDR3 size: 14 residues. The V gene lost 0 bases and the J gene lost 5 bases, with 10 bases spanning the gap. The whole variable domain, filled in from reference TRBV18 and TRBJ2-5, reads NAGVMQNPRHLVRRRGQEARLRCSPMKGHSHVYWYRQLPEEGLKFMVYLQKENIIDESGMPKERFSAEFPKEGPSILRIQQVVRGDSAAYFCASSPPGELETQYFGPGTRLLVL.